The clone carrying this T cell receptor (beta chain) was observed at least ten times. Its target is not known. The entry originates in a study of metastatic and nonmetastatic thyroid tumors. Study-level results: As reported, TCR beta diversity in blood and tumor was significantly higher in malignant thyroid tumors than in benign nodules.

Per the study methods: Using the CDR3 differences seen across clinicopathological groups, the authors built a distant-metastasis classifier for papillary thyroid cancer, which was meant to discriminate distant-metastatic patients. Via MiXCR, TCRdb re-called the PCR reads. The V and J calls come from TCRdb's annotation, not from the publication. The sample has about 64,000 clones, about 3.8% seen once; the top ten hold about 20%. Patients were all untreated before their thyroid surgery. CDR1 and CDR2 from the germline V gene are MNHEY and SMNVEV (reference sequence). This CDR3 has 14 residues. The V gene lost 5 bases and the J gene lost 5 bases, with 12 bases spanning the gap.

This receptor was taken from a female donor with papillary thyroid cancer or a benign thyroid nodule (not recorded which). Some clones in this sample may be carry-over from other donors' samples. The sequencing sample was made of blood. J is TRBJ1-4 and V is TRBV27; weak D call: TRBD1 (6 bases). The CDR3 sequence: CASSRGRQNEKLFF. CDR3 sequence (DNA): TGTGCCAGCAGTCGGGGGCGACAGAATGAAAAACTGTTTTTT.